The next 24 T cell receptor beta chains were all read from a single sample in a study of T cell repertoires in cytomegalovirus infection. TCRdb passed the reads through MiXCR, listing each CDR3 protein once. The sample yields 310,000 or so distinct CDR3 sequences, approximately 10% seen once. Sequencing was performed on PBMCs. The source of these receptors is a human donor in good health (CMV status not recorded). Some clones in this sample may be carry-over from other donors' samples.

This clonotype was detected ten times or more. The chain combines TRBV20-1 with TRBJ2-7; TRBD2 might be the D (5 bases). Germline assignment: CDR1 DFQATT and CDR2 SNEGSKA (reference sequence). This CDR3 is 15 amino acids long. V shed 3 bases and J shed 0 bases, with 15 bases lying between them. The chain's CDR3 is CSASPGWERSYEQYF. CDR3 sequence (DNA): TGCAGTGCTAGCCCCGGGTGGGAGCGCTCCTACGAGCAGTACTTC.

The V call is TRBV29-1, the J call TRBJ1-2; D not resolved. This CDR3 comprises 12 residues. Germline values: CDR1 SQVTM, CDR2 ANQGSEA. Trimming shortened V by 3 bases and J by 2 bases, and 7 bases separated the two germline ends. CDR3: CSVEGQNYGYTF. DNA for the CDR3: TGCAGCGTTGAGGGCCAGAACTATGGCTACACCTTC.

This clonotype was counted many times. This chain connects TRBV7-2 to TRBJ1-2; possibly TRBD1 for D (6 bases). The length of the CDR3 is 15 residues. The V gene's germline CDR1 is SGHTA and CDR2 FQGNSA. The V gene lost 5 bases and the J gene lost 0 bases, with 13 bases spanning the gap. CDR3 region: CASSPSGTTNYGYTF. The CDR3 region has the DNA TGTGCCAGCAGCCCTAGCGGGACAACTAACTATGGCTACACCTTC.

This clonotype has only a few counts. J is TRBJ2-6 and V is TRBV14; D gene unclear. Germline V gives CDR1 SGHDN, CDR2 FVKESK. The ends were cut back, 2 bases at V and 0 bases at J, with 5 bases in the middle. CDR3 length equals 15 residues. The CDR3 coding sequence is TGTGCCAGCAGCCAACTCTCCTCTGGGGCCAACGTCCTGACTTTC. The encoded protein is CASSQLSSGANVLTF.

The sample holds many counts of this clonotype. This chain's CDR3 is CASSQGYAGEWDTQYF. In nucleotides, the CDR3 is TGTGCCAGCAGCCAAGGATACGCGGGGGAGTGGGATACGCAGTATTTT. The chain carries TRBV14 and TRBJ2-3, with 7 bases aligning to TRBD2. Unmatched junction bases numbered 10, after V lost 1 base and J lost 6 bases. This CDR3 is built from 16 residues. CDR1 is SGHDN and CDR2 is FVKESK in the germline V gene.

This clonotype has at least ten counts. The chain employs TRBV7-6 and TRBJ1-5; D may be TRBD1 (6 bases). The germline CDR1 and CDR2 sequences are SGHVS and FNYEAQ. Trimming left V 5 bases short and J 2 bases short, with 13 bases between. The CDR3 is 15 amino acids. CDR3 nucleotide sequence: TGTGCCAGCAGCCAACAACAGGGTCGCAATCAGCCCCAGCATTTT. It is translated as CASSQQQGRNQPQHF.

This clonotype was observed a handful of times. The J gene is TRBJ1-1, the V gene TRBV19; 8 nucleotides line up with TRBD1. CDR3 length equals 16 residues. Trimming cost V 4 bases and J 5 bases; bases outside gene matches: 12. Germline values: CDR1 LNHDA, CDR2 SQIVND (reference sequence). CDR3 region: CASSTVAGGVGTEAFF. The CDR3 region has the DNA TGTGCCAGTAGTACAGTCGCAGGGGGCGTTGGGACTGAAGCTTTCTTT.

CDR3 amino acids: CSADPGQPPGRQYF. In nucleotides, the CDR3 is TGCAGTGCGGACCCGGGACAGCCGCCGGGGAGGCAGTACTTC. The genes are TRBV20-1 and TRBJ2-7, with 7 bases aligning to TRBD1. With 6 bases clipped from V and 9 bases from J, the junction kept 17 bases outside the gene matches. CDR1 DFQATT and CDR2 SNEGSKA come from the germline V gene (reference sequence). The CDR3 totals 14 residues.

This clonotype was observed many times. The chain employs TRBV6-2 or TRBV6-3 and TRBJ2-7, with D possibly being TRBD1 (6 bases). Looked up from germline, CDR1 is MNHEY and CDR2 is SVGEGT. The CDR3 consists of 15 residues. V was clipped by 6 bases and J by 0 bases, with 15 bases between them. The CDR3 bases are TGTGCCAGCAGAAGAAAACAGGGAAGCTCCTACGAGCAGTACGTC. This sequence encodes CASRRKQGSSYEQYV.

This clonotype showed up just a few times. The J gene is TRBJ1-2, the V gene TRBV20-1, with D unclear. The CDR3 spans 13 residues. Trimming took 5 bases from V and 3 from J, leaving 13 bases between them. Germline V gene sequence: CDR1 DFQATT, CDR2 SNEGSKA (reference sequence). The CDR3 DNA reads TGCAGTGCTCTCCTCGGGGAGCACTATGGCTACACCTTC. It encodes CSALLGEHYGYTF.

Ten or more counts support this clonotype. V and J are TRBV28 and TRBJ1-2, with a possible D match to TRBD1 (5 bases). Looked up from germline, CDR1 is MDHEN and CDR2 is SYDVKM. V dropped 1 base and J dropped 6 bases, with 18 bases sitting between them. The CDR3 runs 16 residues. The CDR3 protein is CASSLSLWGEGDGYTF. The DNA for the CDR3 is TGTGCCAGCAGTTTATCCCTCTGGGGGGAAGGAGATGGCTACACCTTC.

This clonotype has at least ten counts. The V gene is TRBV12-3 or TRBV12-4, the J gene TRBJ2-3; TRBD1 agrees at 8 bases. V gave up 2 bases and J gave up 6 bases; unmatched junction bases: 7. The CDR3 covers 15 residues. The CDR3 reads CASSLSGRGRDTQYF. CDR3 coding DNA: TGTGCCAGCAGTTTAAGCGGCAGGGGGCGCGATACGCAGTATTTT.

This clonotype showed up just a few times. This chain joins TRBV5-5 and TRBJ1-1; D unresolved. V lost 0 bases and J 1 base, leaving 7 bases between the germline ends. The germline V gene has CDR1 SGHKS and CDR2 YYEKEE (reference sequence). The CDR3 contains 14 residues. CDR3 nucleotide sequence: TGTGCCAGCAGCTTGGTCACCGCGAACACTGAAGCTTTCTTT. Protein sequence: CASSLVTANTEAFF.

This clonotype has a count of ten or more. V gene TRBV15 combines with J gene TRBJ2-1, with D hard to call. The germline V gene has CDR1 LNHNV and CDR2 YYDKDF (reference sequence). Trimming removed 2 bases from V and 4 bases from J, with 3 bases in between. This CDR3 spans 12 amino acids. CDR3 nucleotide sequence: TGTGCCACCAGCAGACAATACAATGAGCAGTTCTTC. Translating it yields CATSRQYNEQFF.

The sample holds a few counts of this clonotype. The V call is TRBV19, the J call TRBJ2-2; D unclear. This CDR3 has 15 residues. Per the germline V gene, CDR1 is LNHDA and CDR2 is SQIVND (reference sequence). With 5 bases removed from V and 7 bases from J, the gap between germline ends came to 17 bases. Written as DNA, the CDR3 is TGTGCCAGTAGTTCACCCTCGACTCGACTCGGGGAGCTGTTTTTT. Protein sequence: CASSSPSTRLGELFF.

V usage is TRBV6-5 and J usage is TRBJ1-2; 10 bases are shared with TRBD1. The CDR3 contains 16 residues. The V gene end was trimmed by 0 bases and the J gene end by 2 bases; junction bases not matched to a gene: 3. CDR1 MNHEY and CDR2 SVGAGI come from the germline V gene. The CDR3 here is CASSYSGQGSNYGYTF. CDR3 sequence (DNA): TGTGCCAGCAGTTACTCGGGACAGGGGAGCAACTATGGCTACACCTTC.

The chain employs TRBV10-3 and TRBJ2-7; D is ambiguous. The germline V and J ends were trimmed by 0 bases and 5 bases, with 8 bases remaining between them. Germline loops: CDR1 ENHRY, CDR2 SYGVKD. The CDR3 loop spans 13 amino acids. CDR3 in DNA: TGTGCCATCAGTGAGTCGACATTCCACGAGCAGTACTTC. Translating gives CAISESTFHEQYF.

This clonotype was found once. The chain has TRBV20-1 and TRBJ2-3; maybe TRBD1 (5 bases). The CDR3 consists of 19 residues. The V and J ends lost 1 base and 0 bases respectively, with 23 bases between them. Looked up from germline, CDR1 is DFQATT and CDR2 is SNEGSKA (reference sequence). CDR3 sequence (DNA): TGCAGTGCTAGAGCATTGGACGACCAGGGTTCTTCTAGCACAGATACGCAGTATTTT. The encoded protein is CSARALDDQGSSSTDTQYF.

This clonotype was observed at least ten times. The rearrangement uses TRBV14 and TRBJ1-1, with a weak D call TRBD1 (5 bases). V shed 4 bases and J shed 5 bases, with 11 bases lying between them. Germline V gene data show CDR1 as SGHDN and CDR2 as FVKESK. This CDR3 has 13 amino acids. The CDR3 loop reads CASSRNGGTEAFF. For the CDR3, the DNA is TGTGCCAGCAGCCGAAACGGGGGAACTGAAGCTTTCTTT.

In this sample, this clonotype turned up many times. As DNA, the CDR3 is TGTGCCAGCAGTTCAACGTTCTCCCCAGCCTACGAGCAGTACTTC. It translates to CASSSTFSPAYEQYF. The chain couples TRBV6-1 to TRBJ2-7, with no clear D. The CDR3 is 15 residues long. Deletions cut 5 bases from V and 2 bases from J, with 16 bases between. Germline CDR1 reads MNHNS; CDR2 reads SASEGT.

The sample holds a few counts of this clonotype. The chain is built from TRBV6-2 or TRBV6-3 and TRBJ1-2; D call uncertain. CDR1 is MNHEY, CDR2 SVGEGT, per germline. This CDR3 contains 15 residues. Between the trimmed V and J ends, which lost 0 bases and 4 bases, there was a span of 12 bases. The CDR3 DNA reads TGTGCCAGCAGTTACTCACCGGGATCAGGCTATGGCTACACCTTC. It is translated as CASSYSPGSGYGYTF.

The table lists this clonotype with many counts. The rearrangement joins TRBV7-2 to TRBJ2-1; D gene uncertain. The CDR3 totals 12 residues. Per germline, CDR1 SGHTA and CDR2 FQGNSA. V was trimmed by 4 bases and J by 4 bases, leaving 5 bases between them. The CDR3 is CASSSRYNEQFF. The DNA of the CDR3 is TGTGCCAGCAGCTCCCGATACAATGAGCAGTTCTTC.

The CDR3 sequence: CASSPGGTTYNEQFF. For the CDR3, the DNA is TGTGCCAGCAGCCCCGGGGGGACAACCTACAATGAGCAGTTCTTC. The rearrangement uses TRBV5-5 and TRBJ2-1, with D perhaps TRBD2 (7 bases). The V gene lost 4 bases and the J gene lost 2 bases, with 13 bases spanning the gap. The germline CDR1 and CDR2 sequences are SGHKS and YYEKEE (reference sequence). This CDR3 is built from 15 residues.

Only a few counts were recorded for this clonotype. The chain uses TRBV20-1 and TRBJ2-1, with 9 positions matching TRBD1. With 3 bases clipped from V and 6 bases from J, the junction kept 9 bases outside the gene matches. The germline CDR1 and CDR2 sequences are DFQATT and SNEGSKA (reference sequence). The CDR3 is made up of 15 amino acids. Here the CDR3 DNA reads TGCAGTGCTAGGGGGAGGGACAGGGTAACCAATGAGCAGTTCTTC. This encodes CSARGRDRVTNEQFF.